This TCR beta chain was identified in a study of blood T cell repertoires in COVID-19. Background on the study: COVID-19 samples, acute and convalescent, were from the United States, Italy and Spain. In each case, the material was cDNA or gDNA derived from T cells, B-cell-depleted T cells, or PBMCs.

Assay used: immunoSEQ multiplex PCR; TCRdb lists only in-frame clones, some missing. The sample holds 200,000 to 300,000 clones; approximately 88% are singletons and the top ten take around 0.7%. The CDR3 is made up of 18 amino acids. Trimming took off 0 bases at V and 3 bases at J, with 17 bases between the two ends. CDR1 and CDR2 from the germline V gene are LGHNA and YSLEER. The source is a human donor in a cohort sampled during active COVID-19. The gene calls are TRBV4-3 and TRBJ2-2; possible D gene TRBD2, 6 bases. The sequencing sample was made of peripheral blood. CDR3 coding DNA: TGCGCCAGCAGCCAAGATCATTGGGGGACTTCGTACACCGGGGAGCTGTTTTTT. Translation: CASSQDHWGTSYTGELFF.